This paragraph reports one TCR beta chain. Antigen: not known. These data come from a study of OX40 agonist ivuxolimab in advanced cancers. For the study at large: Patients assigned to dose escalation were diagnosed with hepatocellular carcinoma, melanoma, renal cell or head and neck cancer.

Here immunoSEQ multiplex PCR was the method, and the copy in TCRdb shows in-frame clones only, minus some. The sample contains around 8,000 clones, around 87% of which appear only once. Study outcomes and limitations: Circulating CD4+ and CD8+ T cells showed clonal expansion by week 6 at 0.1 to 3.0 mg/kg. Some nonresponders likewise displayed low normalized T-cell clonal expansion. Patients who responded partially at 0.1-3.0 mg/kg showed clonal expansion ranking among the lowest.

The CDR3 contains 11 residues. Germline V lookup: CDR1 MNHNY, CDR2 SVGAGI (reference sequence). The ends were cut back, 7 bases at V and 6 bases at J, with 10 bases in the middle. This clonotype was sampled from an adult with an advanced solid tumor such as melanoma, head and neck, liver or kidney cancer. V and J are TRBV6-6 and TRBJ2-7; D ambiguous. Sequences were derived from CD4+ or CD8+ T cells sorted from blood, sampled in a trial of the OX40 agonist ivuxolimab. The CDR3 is CASTLLGEQYF. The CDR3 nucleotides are TGTGCCAGCACCCTTCTCGGCGAGCAGTACTTC.